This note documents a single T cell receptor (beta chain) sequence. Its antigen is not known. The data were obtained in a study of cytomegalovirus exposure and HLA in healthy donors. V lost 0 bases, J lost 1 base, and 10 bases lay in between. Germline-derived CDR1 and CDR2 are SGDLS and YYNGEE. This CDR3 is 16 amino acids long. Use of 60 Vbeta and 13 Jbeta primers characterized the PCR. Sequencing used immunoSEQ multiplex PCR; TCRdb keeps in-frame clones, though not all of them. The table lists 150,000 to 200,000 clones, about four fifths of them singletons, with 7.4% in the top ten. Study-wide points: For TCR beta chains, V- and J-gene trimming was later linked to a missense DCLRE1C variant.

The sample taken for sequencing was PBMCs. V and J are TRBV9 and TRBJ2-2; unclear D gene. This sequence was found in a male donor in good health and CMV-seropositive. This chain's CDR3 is CASSVENSLNTGELFF. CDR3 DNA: TGTGCCAGCAGCGTAGAGAACAGCCTGAACACCGGGGAGCTGTTTTTT. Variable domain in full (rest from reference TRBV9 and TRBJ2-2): DSGVTQTPKHLITATGQRVTLRCSPRSGDLSVYWYQQSLDQGLQFLIQYYNGEERAKGNILERFSAQQFPDLHSELNLSSLELGDSALYFCASSVENSLNTGELFFGEGSRLTVL.